This TCR beta chain emerged from a study of Ad26.COV2.S vaccination and SARS-CoV-2 variants. Background on the study: Donor got 5x10^10 or 1x10^11 viral particles of Ad26.COV2.S. Study observations and caveats: Vaccine and placebo recipients had comparable breadth of non-spike TCRs. Responses of T cells in total may have been underestimated by the TCR breadth and depth analyses.

Germline V gene data show CDR1 as SGHRS and CDR2 as YFSETQ. Trimming took off 7 bases at V and 4 bases at J, with 11 bases between the two ends. The CDR3 contains 13 residues. Method: immunoSEQ multiplex PCR; TCRdb's copy keeps in-frame clones and lacks some. The sample has hundreds of thousands of clones; 80% to 90% are singletons. A remark on this clone: Its antigen is unidentified.

The treatment here: around 19 received Ad26.COV2.S at low or high dose, single or two shots; about 5 received placebo; per-sample allocation not given. Specimen acquisition occurred on day 63 following the initial vaccine or placebo injection. Vaccination used an Ad26 vector expressing Wuhan-strain SARS-CoV-2 spike. The specimen comprised peripheral blood, sampled in a trial of Ad26.COV2.S vaccine versus placebo. The receptor was isolated from a person aged 18 to 65 who received the Ad26.COV2.S COVID-19 vaccine or a placebo. The chain couples TRBV5-1 to TRBJ2-2, with D perhaps TRBD2 (5 bases). The chain's CDR3 is CASGGLLTGELFF. CDR3 coding DNA: TGCGCCAGCGGCGGACTGCTCACCGGGGAGCTGTTTTTT. Full variable domain (remainder filled in from reference TRBV5-1 and TRBJ2-2): KAGVTQTPRYLIKTRGQQVTLSCSPISGHRSVSWYQQTPGQGLQFLFEYFSETQRNKGNFPGRFSGRQFSNSRSEMNVSTLELGDSALYLCASGGLLTGELFFGEGSRLTVL.